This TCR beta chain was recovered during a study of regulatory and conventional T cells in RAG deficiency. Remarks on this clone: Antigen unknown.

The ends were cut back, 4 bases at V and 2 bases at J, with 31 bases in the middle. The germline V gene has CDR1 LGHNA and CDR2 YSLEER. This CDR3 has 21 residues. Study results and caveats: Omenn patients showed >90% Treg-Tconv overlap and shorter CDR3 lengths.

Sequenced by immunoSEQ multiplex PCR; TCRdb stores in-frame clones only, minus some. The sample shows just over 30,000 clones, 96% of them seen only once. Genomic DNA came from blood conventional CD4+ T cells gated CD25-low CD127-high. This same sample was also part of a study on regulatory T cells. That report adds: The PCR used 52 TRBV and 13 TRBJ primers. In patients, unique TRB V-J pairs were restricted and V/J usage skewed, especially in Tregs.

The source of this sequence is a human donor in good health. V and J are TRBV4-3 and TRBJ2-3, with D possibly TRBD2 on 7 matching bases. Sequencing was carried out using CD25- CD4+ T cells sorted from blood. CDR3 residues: CASSPIGQYLAGPPSTDTQYF. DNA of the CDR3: TGCGCCAGCAGCCCGATTGGACAGTATTTAGCGGGCCCACCTTCCACAGATACGCAGTATTTT.